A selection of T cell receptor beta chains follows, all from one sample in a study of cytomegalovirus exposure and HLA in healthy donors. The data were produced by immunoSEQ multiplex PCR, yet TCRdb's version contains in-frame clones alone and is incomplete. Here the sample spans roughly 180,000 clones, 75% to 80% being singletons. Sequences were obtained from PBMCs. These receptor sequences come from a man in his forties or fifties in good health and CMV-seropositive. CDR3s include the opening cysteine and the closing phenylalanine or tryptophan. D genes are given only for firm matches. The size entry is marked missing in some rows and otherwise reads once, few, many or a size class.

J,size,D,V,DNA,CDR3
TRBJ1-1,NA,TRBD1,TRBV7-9,TGTGCCAGCAGCTCGACCAGGGGGTTTGCAGCTTTCTTT,CASSSTRGFAAFF
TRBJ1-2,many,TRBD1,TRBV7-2,TGTGCCAGCAGCTTTTGGACAGGCGAAATAACCTATGGCTACACCTTC,CASSFWTGEITYGYTF
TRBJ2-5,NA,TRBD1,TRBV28,TGTGCCAGCAGTTTAATTTATCGGACAGGGCTACAAGAGACCCAGTACTTC,CASSLIYRTGLQETQYF
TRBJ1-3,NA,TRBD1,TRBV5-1,TGCGCCAGCAGCCCAGGGACAGCTTATGGAAACACCATATATTTT,CASSPGTAYGNTIYF
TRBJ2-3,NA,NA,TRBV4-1,TGCGCCAGCAGCCAGGATTGGACTAGCACAGATACGCAGTATTTT,CASSQDWTSTDTQYF
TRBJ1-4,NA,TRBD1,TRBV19,TGTGCCAGTGACCCGCTCCTGGGACAGAACCATGAAAAACTGTTTTTT,CASDPLLGQNHEKLFF
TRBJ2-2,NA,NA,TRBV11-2,TGTGCCAGCGGAACCGGGACTCAGGGCACCGGGGAGCTGTTTTTT,CASGTGTQGTGELFF
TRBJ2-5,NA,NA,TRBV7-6,TGTGCCAGCAGCTTAGGATGGGACACTTATCTTCAAGAGACCCAGTACTTC,CASSLGWDTYLQETQYF
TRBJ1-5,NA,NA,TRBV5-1,TGCGCCAGCAGCTTGGCCGGGGATAACAGTCAGCCCCAGCATTTT,CASSLAGDNSQPQHF
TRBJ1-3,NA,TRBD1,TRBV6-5,TGTGCCAGCAGGGGGACAGCAACCTCTGGAAACACCATATATTTT,CASRGTATSGNTIYF
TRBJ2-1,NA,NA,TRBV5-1,TGCGCCAGCAGAGGAGCGAGCTCCTACAATGAGCAGTTCTTC,CASRGASSYNEQFF
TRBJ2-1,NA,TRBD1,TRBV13,TGTGCCAGCAGCCCAGCGGGACAGGGTTATCATGAGCAGTTCTTC,CASSPAGQGYHEQFF
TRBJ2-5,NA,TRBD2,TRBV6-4,TGTGCCAGGGCCGAGACGAGTAGCGGGGAAGAGACCCAGTACTTC,CARAETSSGEETQYF
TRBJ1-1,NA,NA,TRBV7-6,TGTGCCAGCAGCACCTCGGCACAGGAGAGAGCTTTCTTT,CASSTSAQERAFF
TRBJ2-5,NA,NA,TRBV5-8,TGTGCCAGCAGCTTGGGGCCGATTCAAGAGACCCAGTACTTC,CASSLGPIQETQYF
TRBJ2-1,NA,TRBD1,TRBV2,TGTGCCAGCAGTTTGGACAGGTATGAGCAGTTCTTC,CASSLDRYEQFF
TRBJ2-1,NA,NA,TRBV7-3,TGTGCCAGCAGCTTGCGGGGTTGGGATGAGCAGTTCTTC,CASSLRGWDEQFF
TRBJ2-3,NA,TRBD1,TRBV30,TGTGCCTGGAGCCAAAAGGGGGCGCCCACAGATACGCAGTATTTT,CAWSQKGAPTDTQYF
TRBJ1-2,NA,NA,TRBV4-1,TGCGCCAGCAGCCAAGTATTCGGGGGACGCTATGGCTACACCTTC,CASSQVFGGRYGYTF
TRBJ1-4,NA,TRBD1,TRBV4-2,TGTGCCAGCAGCCAACCCGGGACAGGTATCCCTAATGAAAAACTGTTTTTT,CASSQPGTGIPNEKLFF
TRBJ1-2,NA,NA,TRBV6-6,TGTGCCACCACAGACCTCCTCAGGGGACACTATGGCTACACCTTC,CATTDLLRGHYGYTF
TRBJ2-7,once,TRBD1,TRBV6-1,TGTGCCAGCAGTGTGGACAGGCTCGGCTACGAGCAGTACTTC,CASSVDRLGYEQYF
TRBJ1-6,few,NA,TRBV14,TGTGCCAGCAGCCAAGGTCCTAGGGGCTCCTATAATTCACCCCTCCACTTT,CASSQGPRGSYNSPLHF